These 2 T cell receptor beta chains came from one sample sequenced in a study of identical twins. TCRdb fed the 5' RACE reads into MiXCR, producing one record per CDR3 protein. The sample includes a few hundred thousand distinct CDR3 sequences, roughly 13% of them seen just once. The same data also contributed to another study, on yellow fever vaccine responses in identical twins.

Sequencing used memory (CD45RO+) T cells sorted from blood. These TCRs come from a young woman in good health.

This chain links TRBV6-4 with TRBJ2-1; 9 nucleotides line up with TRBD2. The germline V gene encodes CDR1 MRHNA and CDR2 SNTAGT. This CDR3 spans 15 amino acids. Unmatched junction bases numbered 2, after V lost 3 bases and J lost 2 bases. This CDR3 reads CASSEREGPYNEQFF. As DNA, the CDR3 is TGTGCCAGCAGTGAGCGGGAGGGCCCCTACAATGAGCAGTTCTTC.

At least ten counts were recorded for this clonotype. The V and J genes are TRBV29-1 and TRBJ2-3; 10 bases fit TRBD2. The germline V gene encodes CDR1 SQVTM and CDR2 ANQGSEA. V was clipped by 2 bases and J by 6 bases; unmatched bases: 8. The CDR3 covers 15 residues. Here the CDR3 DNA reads TGCAGCGTTGAACTAGCGGGAGAGAGTTCGGATACGCAGTATTTT. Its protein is CSVELAGESSDTQYF.